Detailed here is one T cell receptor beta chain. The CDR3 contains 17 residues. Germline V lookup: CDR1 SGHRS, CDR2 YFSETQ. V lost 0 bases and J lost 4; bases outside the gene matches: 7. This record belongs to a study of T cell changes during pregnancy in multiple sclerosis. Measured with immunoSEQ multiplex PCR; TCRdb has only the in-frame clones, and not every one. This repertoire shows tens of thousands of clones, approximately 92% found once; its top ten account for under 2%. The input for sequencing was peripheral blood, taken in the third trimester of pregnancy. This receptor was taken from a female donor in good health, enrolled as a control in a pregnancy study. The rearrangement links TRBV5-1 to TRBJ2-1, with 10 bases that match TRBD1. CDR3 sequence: CASSLVGAGQGYNEQFF. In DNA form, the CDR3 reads TGCGCCAGCAGCTTGGTGGGGGCGGGACAGGGGTACAATGAGCAGTTCTTC.